This T cell receptor (beta chain) was observed in a study of post-analysis software for immune sequencing data. Study-wide points: Higher frequency in patients than in controls was seen for five TRBV segments, with TRBV5-6, TRBV5-1 and TRBV20-1 among them.

Presence of unique molecular identifiers characterized the TCR beta cDNA libraries. MiXCR, run by TCRdb on the PCR reads, gives a single entry per CDR3 protein. Of some 690,000 distinct CDR3 sequences listed, around 60% were seen once; the top ten hold approximately 10%. Germline V gene sequence: CDR1 SGHTA, CDR2 FQGNSA. The CDR3 totals 14 residues. As regards this clonotype: Its antigen is not known. Mismatch with germline at one junction end may stem from a read error.

The sequenced material came from blood. This receptor was taken from a girl aged 2 to 10 with multiple sclerosis. This chain uses TRBV7-2 with TRBJ2-1, with 7 bases identical to TRBD2. The CDR3 nucleotides are TGTGCCAGCAGCTCAATCGGGGACTACGATGAGCAGTTCTTC. Residues: CASSSIGDYDEQFF. Complete variable domain (other parts from reference TRBV7-2 and TRBJ2-1): GAGVSQSPSNKVTEKGKDVELRCDPISGHTALYWYRQSLGQGLEFLIYFQGNSAPDKSGLPSDRFSAERTGGSVSTLTIQRTQQEDSAVYLCASSSIGDYDEQFFGPGTRLTVL.